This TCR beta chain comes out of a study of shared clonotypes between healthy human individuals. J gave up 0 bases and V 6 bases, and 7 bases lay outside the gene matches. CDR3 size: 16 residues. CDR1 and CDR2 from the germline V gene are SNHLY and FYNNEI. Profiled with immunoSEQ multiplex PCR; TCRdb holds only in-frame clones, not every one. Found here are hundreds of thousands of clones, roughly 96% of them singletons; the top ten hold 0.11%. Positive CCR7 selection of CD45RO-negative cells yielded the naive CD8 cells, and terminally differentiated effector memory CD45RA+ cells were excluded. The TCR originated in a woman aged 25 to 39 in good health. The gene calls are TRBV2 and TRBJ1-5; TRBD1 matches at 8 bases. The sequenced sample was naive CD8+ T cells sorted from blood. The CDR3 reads CASRGTGVASNQPQHF. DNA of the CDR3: TGTGCCAGCAGGGGGACAGGCGTCGCTAGCAATCAGCCCCAGCATTTT.